This T cell receptor beta chain appears in the sequencing data of a study of T cells in Graves' hyperthyroidism and ophthalmopathy. The germline V gene encodes CDR1 DFQATT and CDR2 SNEGSKA (reference sequence). The germline V and J ends were trimmed by 4 bases and 7 bases, with 8 bases remaining between them. The CDR3 has 10 residues. Researchers took RNA transcripts and amplified the TCR beta CDR3 regions from them. A first-round RT-PCR of the TCR CDR3 used the HTBI primer set. MiXCR, applied by TCRdb to the multiplex PCR reads, yields one record per CDR3 protein. The sample yields approximately 640,000 distinct CDR3 sequences, just under 45% seen once.

Sequenced: peripheral blood or thyroid tissue (not recorded which). The chain is built from TRBV20-1 and TRBJ2-7; D not resolved. The TCR sequence derives from an adult man with Graves' disease, either hyperthyroidism or ophthalmopathy (not recorded which). CDR3 nucleotides: TGCAGTGCTACTATCACTGAGCAGTACTTC. This sequence encodes CSATITEQYF.